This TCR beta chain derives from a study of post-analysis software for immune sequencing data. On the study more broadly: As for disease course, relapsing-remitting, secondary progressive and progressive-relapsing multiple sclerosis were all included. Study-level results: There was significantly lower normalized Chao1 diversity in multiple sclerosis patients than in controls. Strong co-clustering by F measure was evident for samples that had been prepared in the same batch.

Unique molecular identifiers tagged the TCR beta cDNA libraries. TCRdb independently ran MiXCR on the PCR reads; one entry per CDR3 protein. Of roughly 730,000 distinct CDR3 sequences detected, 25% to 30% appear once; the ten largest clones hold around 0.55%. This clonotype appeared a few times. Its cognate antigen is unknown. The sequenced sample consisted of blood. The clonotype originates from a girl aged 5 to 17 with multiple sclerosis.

The CDR3 protein is CASSPGQGSSRAPYEQYF. In DNA, the CDR3 is TGTGCCAGCAGCCCGGGACAGGGGTCATCACGTGCACCCTACGAGCAGTACTTC. The chain couples TRBV7-9 to TRBJ2-4; 10 bases agree with TRBD1. Judging by the DNA end, TRBJ2-7 fits better; the J call may be wrong. Germline loops: CDR1 SEHNR, CDR2 FQNEAQ (reference sequence). The CDR3 extends over 18 amino acids.